This T cell receptor (beta chain) was observed in a study of shared clonotypes between healthy human individuals (TCRdb year 2020). In the study overall: Two women and a few men aged 18 to 49 years were included in the cohort. Per donor, three plates each were used for CD4 naive and CD4 memory, two for CD8 naive, and one for CD8 memory. The study deeply sequenced blood TCR repertoires of 5 or 6 healthy adults to estimate repertoire size and the extent of clonotype sharing between individuals. To increase sequencing depth and limit assay-specific biases, TCR repertoire library preparation and sequencing were carried out by different laboratories using diverse techniques. Leukapheresis yielded between about 0.9 and 8.9 billion PBMCs per donor. Points the paper makes about the study in general: Pairwise subsampling led to the expectation that sequencing depth would affect the degree of clonotype sharing among donors. Because the study included a small number of donors, the genetic and exposure-history diversity represented was limited. Even with the large sequencing depth, rarefaction of the sorted-subset datasets indicated that sequencing was incomplete. Sharing across a few donors was observed for approximately 4.6% of naive CD4, 3.5% of naive CD8, over 2% of memory CD4, and about 0.39% of memory CD8 clonotypes. Compared with non-shared clonotypes, the clonotypes found in all four sorted-subset donors had higher generation probabilities. Naive subsets generally had larger estimated clonotype richness than memory subsets did. Only blood was sampled, and tissue TCR repertoires likely differ from those in blood.

TCR CDR3 regions were amplified from genomic DNA by multiplex PCR using the deep immunoSEQ assay. Extracted genomic DNA from each cell subset was distributed evenly across all wells of several immunoSEQ 96-well plates, and each plate was treated as a replicate. For sorted subsets, each replicate PCR was loaded with around 200 ng genomic DNA, equivalent to some 27,000 T cell genomes. The purified libraries were quantified using a Qubit 3.0 fluorometer, sized with a Bioanalyzer 2100, and then quantified again using the KAPA Library Quantification kit. Each immunoSEQ 96-well plate was sequenced on its own single-read 150-cycle Illumina NextSeq 550 flow cell. The authors' pipeline ran thus. Because the immunoSEQ output held only junctional sequences and lacked quality scores, the filtering could not match the filtering applied to full-length reads. Sequences were annotated with PyIR, a Python wrapper for IgBLAST v1.9, and V/J genes and CDR3 were assigned using IMGT germline references. Any read was removed if the V/J assignment was weak (E-value above 1e-6), the CDR3 was missing, or the read contained stop codons, out-of-frame junctions, or ambiguous translated residues. V3J clonotypes were defined by identical inferred V gene, J gene, and CDR3 amino acid sequence. To compute the percentage overlap between repertoires, the number of shared unique clonotypes was divided by the size of the smaller repertoire. Richness of each repertoire was evaluated using RTK rarefaction, the Chao1 estimator, and Recon v2.1 estimates of unobserved clonotypes. Generation probabilities were computed with OLGA for all TCRbeta clonotypes obtained by the gDNA method from a handful of donors. TCRdb provides this immuneACCESS table in a form limited to in-frame rearrangements. Some clones are lacking; in checked studies, under half of them reflect an unresolved V gene, and why the rest are absent is not known. Clone size and V and J calls were adopted from that table, with D and trimming inferred from the DNA. A total of around 1.6 million clones appear in this sample, 98% of them only once. The ten largest clones represent 0.4% to 0.55% of the sample.

With regard to this clone: This receptor's antigen is unknown. No much larger clone exists at a distance of one base, and base qualities are not known.

From the cysteine up to the phenylalanine, the CDR3 has a length of 15 residues. Just CDR3 DNA is preserved here, 45 bases in frame from base 1. In the germline V gene, CDR1 corresponds to ENHRY and CDR2 to SYGVKD. V and J lose 4 bases and 0 bases, and a span of 13 bases separates them. Donors were healthy HIV-negative adults with no recently reported acute infections or vaccinations. Every donor was a Caucasian adult living in Nashville, Tennessee, USA. Magnetic negative selection was used to enrich CD4+ T cells, after which naive cells were positively selected on CD45RA and the negative fraction became the memory subset. After blood collection by leukapheresis, PBMCs were isolated using Ficoll-Histopaque density gradient centrifugation and then cryopreserved in the vapor phase of liquid nitrogen. Analytical flow cytometry was used to check the purity and quantity of every magnetically sorted T cell population. Each sorted fraction had its genomic DNA isolated and then quantified by UV absorbance on a Nanodrop 2000c.

The chain is made from TRBV10-3 and TRBJ2-7; the D gene identity is not certain. The TCR was taken from a man aged 25 to 45 in good health. The sequenced sample consisted of naive CD4+ T cells sorted from blood. The cell subset or site label, read with the paper, signifies: CD45RA+ positively selected. The DNA reads TGTGCCATCAGTGTTCTGGGCGAAAGCTCCTACGAGCAGTACTTC. It translates as CAISVLGESSYEQYF.